The rows below give T cell receptor beta chains drawn from one sample of a study of blood T cell repertoires in COVID-19. The table came from immunoSEQ multiplex PCR; TCRdb's copy has only in-frame clones and leaves some out. The table lists 150,000 to 200,000 clones, 60% to 85% of them singletons. The specimen was peripheral blood. These receptors were collected from a man in his fifties or sixties with active or convalescent COVID-19. Both conserved end residues are part of each CDR3. The order of the fields is V gene, clone size, J gene, D gene, CDR3 protein, CDR3 DNA. A D gene is named only where the DNA matches it firmly. Some rows mark clone size as missing; the rest say once, few, many or name a class of expanded clone.

TRBV19	-	TRBJ2-3	TRBD1	CASSPGQGRRTDTQYF	TGTGCCAGTAGTCCTGGACAGGGAAGGAGGACAGATACGCAGTATTTT
TRBV5-1	few	TRBJ1-4	TRBD1	CASSSKGTGGEKLFF	TGCGCCAGCAGCTCTAAAGGGACAGGGGGTGAAAAACTGTTTTTT
TRBV5-4	-	TRBJ2-5	TRBD2	CASSLAGTSGRGLETQYF	TGTGCCAGCAGCTTAGCCGGGACTAGCGGGAGAGGGTTGGAGACCCAGTACTTC
TRBV20-1	-	TRBJ1-2	-	CSASRTDSNYGYTF	TGCAGTGCTAGTCGGACTGATTCTAACTATGGCTACACCTTC
TRBV30	-	TRBJ2-1	TRBD2	CAWRVAGNEQFF	TGTGCCTGGAGGGTAGCGGGGAATGAGCAGTTCTTC
TRBV5-6	few	TRBJ2-7	-	CASSLGGASYEQYF	TGTGCCAGCAGCTTGGGGGGAGCCTCCTACGAGCAGTACTTC
TRBV4-1	-	TRBJ2-5	TRBD1	CASSRGIRGLGETQYF	TGCGCCAGCAGCCGAGGGATCAGGGGGCTGGGGGAGACCCAGTACTTC
TRBV29-1	-	TRBJ2-6	-	CSAASSGANVLTF	TGCAGCGCCGCGAGCTCTGGGGCCAACGTCCTGACTTTC
TRBV7-2	few	TRBJ2-2	-	CASSSGFGYTGELFF	TGTGCCAGCAGCTCCGGATTCGGGTACACCGGGGAGCTGTTTTTT
TRBV29-1	-	TRBJ2-7	TRBD2	CSVNLAGTYEQYF	TGCAGCGTTAATCTAGCGGGAACCTACGAGCAGTACTTC
TRBV2	-	TRBJ2-3	TRBD1	CASKLDRGTDTQYF	TGTGCCAGCAAGCTAGACAGGGGCACAGATACGCAGTATTTT
TRBV27	-	TRBJ1-4	-	CASSFLGGNEKLFF	TGTGCCAGCAGTTTTCTCGGAGGAAATGAAAAACTGTTTTTT
TRBV7-2	-	TRBJ2-1	-	CASTGGLAYNEQFF	TGTGCCAGCACAGGGGGACTCGCCTACAATGAGCAGTTCTTC
TRBV27	-	TRBJ1-1	TRBD1	CASSPGQGLNTEAFF	TGTGCCAGCAGTCCAGGACAGGGGCTGAACACTGAAGCTTTCTTT
TRBV9	-	TRBJ1-1	-	CASSVAGVGTEAFF	TGTGCCAGCAGCGTAGCAGGGGTGGGCACTGAAGCTTTCTTT
TRBV27	few	TRBJ1-2	TRBD1	CASSRLGGAEGYTF	TGTGCCAGCAGTAGATTAGGGGGCGCGGAGGGCTACACCTTC
TRBV5-6	-	TRBJ2-7	-	CASSLVPAGRSYEQYF	TGTGCCAGCAGCTTGGTCCCCGCTGGCCGCTCCTACGAGCAGTACTTC
TRBV18	-	TRBJ2-7	TRBD1	CASRADRDEQYF	TGTGCCAGCCGAGCCGACAGGGACGAGCAGTACTTC
TRBV7-3	-	TRBJ1-1	-	CASSPNRYRNTEAFF	TGTGCCAGCAGCCCCAACAGGTATCGGAACACTGAAGCTTTCTTT
TRBV24-1	few	TRBJ2-1	TRBD2	CATSDLRSGRAHEQFF	TGTGCCACCAGTGATTTGCGGAGCGGGAGGGCCCATGAGCAGTTCTTC
TRBV12-3/TRBV12-4	-	TRBJ2-1	-	CASSLQGRLEQFF	TGTGCCAGCAGTTTACAGGGGCGGCTTGAGCAGTTCTTC
TRBV7-9	-	TRBJ2-3	TRBD1	CASSLVRQGVRTDTQYF	TGTGCCAGCAGCTTAGTTCGACAGGGGGTCCGCACAGATACGCAGTATTTT
TRBV2	-	TRBJ2-1	TRBD2	CASSEQAGVINEQFF	TGTGCCAGCAGTGAACAAGCGGGAGTAATCAATGAGCAGTTCTTC
TRBV7-9	-	TRBJ1-1	TRBD1	CASSLGQGETEAFF	TGTGCCAGCAGCTTAGGACAGGGGGAGACTGAAGCTTTCTTT
TRBV9	-	TRBJ2-3	-	CASSVDLATDTQYF	TGTGCCAGCAGCGTAGATCTAGCTACAGATACGCAGTATTTT
TRBV28	-	TRBJ2-2	-	CASSLYRGFGELFF	TGTGCCAGCAGTTTATATCGAGGGTTCGGGGAGCTGTTTTTT
TRBV5-1	-	TRBJ2-6	TRBD1	CASRPTGTGGPGANVLTF	TGCGCCAGCAGGCCCACCGGGACAGGGGGACCCGGGGCCAACGTCCTGACTTTC
TRBV11-3	-	TRBJ2-3	-	CASSLGGGAQYF	TGTGCCAGCAGCTTAGGTGGAGGGGCGCAGTATTTT
TRBV27	-	TRBJ2-7	TRBD1	CASSLSHRGLEQYF	TGTGCCAGCAGTTTATCGCACAGGGGGCTCGAGCAGTACTTC
TRBV4-2	-	TRBJ1-4	TRBD1	CASSQDGRGATTNEKLFF	TGTGCCAGCAGCCAAGATGGCAGGGGGGCAACAACTAATGAAAAACTGTTTTTT
TRBV28	-	TRBJ2-5	-	CASSPPRPRRETQYF	TGTGCCAGCAGTCCTCCCCGGCCTAGGCGAGAGACCCAGTACTTC
TRBV7-9	-	TRBJ2-1	TRBD1	CASSKDTGQNYNEQFF	TGTGCCAGCAGCAAAGACACGGGACAGAACTACAATGAGCAGTTCTTC
TRBV6-5	-	TRBJ2-7	-	CASSWGRAGNYEQYF	TGTGCCAGCTCCTGGGGCCGGGCAGGCAACTACGAGCAGTACTTC
TRBV27	-	TRBJ1-1	-	CASRRHLNTEAFF	TGTGCCAGCAGGCGACACTTGAACACTGAAGCTTTCTTT
TRBV7-9	-	TRBJ2-3	-	CASSPRDTQYF	TGTGCCAGCAGCCCCAGAGATACGCAGTATTTT
TRBV5-1	-	TRBJ2-3	-	CASSFSAGGTDTQYF	TGCGCCAGCAGCTTCTCGGCAGGGGGCACAGATACGCAGTATTTT
TRBV13	-	TRBJ1-6	-	CASSLRTSPGAYNSPLHF	TGTGCCAGCAGCTTACGGACTTCCCCAGGTGCCTATAATTCACCCCTCCACTTT
TRBV5-5	-	TRBJ1-1	-	CASRENPTRTFGTEAFF	TGTGCCAGCAGGGAGAATCCCACACGTACCTTTGGGACTGAAGCTTTCTTT
TRBV4-2	-	TRBJ2-2	TRBD2	CASSQDLNERESSGELFF	TGTGCCAGCAGCCAAGATTTAAACGAGCGGGAGTCTAGTGGGGAGCTGTTTTTT
TRBV14	-	TRBJ2-5	-	CASSPNQETQYF	TGTGCCAGCAGCCCCAACCAAGAGACCCAGTACTTC
TRBV5-1	-	TRBJ2-1	TRBD2	CASRKTSGNYNEQFF	TGCGCCAGCAGGAAGACTAGCGGGAACTACAATGAGCAGTTCTTC
TRBV18	-	TRBJ2-5	-	CASSPALRRETQYF	TGTGCCAGCTCACCGGCACTACGACGAGAGACCCAGTACTTC
TRBV5-5	-	TRBJ1-5	TRBD1	CASSLGGTAITYQPQHF	TGTGCCAGCAGCTTGGGGGGGACAGCGATTACCTATCAGCCCCAGCATTTT
TRBV5-8	-	TRBJ2-3	TRBD2	CASSLVASGRAFPDTQYF	TGTGCCAGCAGCTTGGTGGCTAGCGGGAGGGCCTTCCCAGATACGCAGTATTTT
TRBV7-8	-	TRBJ1-4	-	CASSLRETNEKLFF	TGTGCCAGCAGCCTCAGGGAAACTAATGAAAAACTGTTTTTT
TRBV3-1/TRBV3-2	-	TRBJ1-2	TRBD1	CASSQGGTGYYGYTF	TGTGCCAGCAGCCAAGGGGGGACAGGGTATTATGGCTACACCTTC
TRBV6-5	many	TRBJ1-2	-	CASHQQPGYGYTF	TGTGCCAGCCATCAGCAGCCGGGTTATGGCTACACCTTC
TRBV19	-	TRBJ2-1	TRBD2	CASSMDSGAGASNEQFF	TGTGCCAGTAGTATGGACAGCGGAGCGGGAGCGAGCAATGAGCAGTTCTTC
TRBV27	-	TRBJ2-3	-	CASSLVTGVGTDTQYF	TGTGCCAGCAGTTTAGTAACGGGAGTGGGCACAGATACGCAGTATTTT
TRBV18	few	TRBJ1-1	-	CASSTGLNTEAFF	TGTGCCAGCTCGACCGGGTTGAACACTGAAGCTTTCTTT
TRBV23-1	-	TRBJ2-7	TRBD1	CASSQMRTGGYYEQYF	TGCGCCAGCAGTCAGATGCGGACAGGGGGCTACTACGAGCAGTACTTC
TRBV13	-	TRBJ2-2	-	CASSYSSGSQNTGELFF	TGTGCCAGCAGCTATAGTAGCGGCTCCCAGAACACCGGGGAGCTGTTTTTT
TRBV5-8	-	TRBJ2-5	-	CASSPFVGAGSETQYF	TGTGCCAGCAGCCCTTTTGTGGGGGCAGGTTCGGAGACCCAGTACTTC
TRBV2	-	TRBJ1-2	TRBD1	CASSVGVTGDGYTF	TGTGCCAGCAGTGTGGGGGTTACAGGGGATGGCTACACCTTC
TRBV6-2/TRBV6-3	-	TRBJ2-1	-	CASSYESGTYNEQFF	TGTGCCAGCAGTTACGAGAGCGGTACCTACAATGAGCAGTTCTTC